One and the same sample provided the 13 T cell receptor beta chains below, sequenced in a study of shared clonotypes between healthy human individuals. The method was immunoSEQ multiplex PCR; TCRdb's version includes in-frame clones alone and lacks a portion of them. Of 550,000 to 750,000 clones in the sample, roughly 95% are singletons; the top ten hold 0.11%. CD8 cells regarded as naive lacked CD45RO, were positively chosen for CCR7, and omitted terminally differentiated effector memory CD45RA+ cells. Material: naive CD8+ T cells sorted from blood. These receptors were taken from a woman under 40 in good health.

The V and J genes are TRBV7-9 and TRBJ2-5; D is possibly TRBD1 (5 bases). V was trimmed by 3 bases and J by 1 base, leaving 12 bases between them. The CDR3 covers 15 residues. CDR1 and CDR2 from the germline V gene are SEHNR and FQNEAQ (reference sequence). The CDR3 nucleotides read TGTGCCAGCAGCTTTCCAACAGGTCGCCAAGAGACCCAGTACTTC. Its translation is CASSFPTGRQETQYF.

The CDR3 coding sequence is TGTGCCGGCCAGGTGGCGGGAGGGCCGGATGAGCAGTTCTTC. Translation gives CAGQVAGGPDEQFF. This chain links TRBV5-6 with TRBJ2-1, with 9 bases aligning to TRBD2. CDR1 and CDR2 from the germline V gene are SGHDT and YYEEEE. This CDR3 is 14 amino acids long. With 10 bases clipped from V and 8 bases from J, the junction kept 13 bases outside the gene matches.

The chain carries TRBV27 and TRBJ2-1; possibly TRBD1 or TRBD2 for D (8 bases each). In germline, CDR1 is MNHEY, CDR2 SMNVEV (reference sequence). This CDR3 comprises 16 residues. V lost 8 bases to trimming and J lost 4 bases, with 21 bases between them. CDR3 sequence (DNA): TGTGCCAGCCGACAGGGGAGCGGGGGATTTTACAATGAGCAGTTCTTC. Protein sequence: CASRQGSGGFYNEQFF.

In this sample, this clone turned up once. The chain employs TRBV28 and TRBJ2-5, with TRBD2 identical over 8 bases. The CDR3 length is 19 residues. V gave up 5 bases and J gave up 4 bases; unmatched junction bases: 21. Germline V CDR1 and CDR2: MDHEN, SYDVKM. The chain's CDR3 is CASSLPSTPVGAGVETQYF. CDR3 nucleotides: TGTGCCAGCAGTCTCCCCTCCACGCCCGTTGGAGCGGGAGTAGAGACCCAGTACTTC.

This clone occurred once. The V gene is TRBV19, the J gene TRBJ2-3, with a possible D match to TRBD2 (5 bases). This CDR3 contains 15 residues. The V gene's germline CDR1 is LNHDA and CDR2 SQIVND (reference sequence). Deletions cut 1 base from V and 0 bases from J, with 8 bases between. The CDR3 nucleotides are TGTGCCAGTAGTATAGGGACTTTTAGCACAGATACGCAGTATTTT. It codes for CASSIGTFSTDTQYF.

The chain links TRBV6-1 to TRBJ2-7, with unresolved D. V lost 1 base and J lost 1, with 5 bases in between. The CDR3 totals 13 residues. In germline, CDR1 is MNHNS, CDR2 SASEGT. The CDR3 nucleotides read TGTGCCAGCAGTGAAGACCGGTCCTACGAGCAGTACTTC. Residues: CASSEDRSYEQYF.

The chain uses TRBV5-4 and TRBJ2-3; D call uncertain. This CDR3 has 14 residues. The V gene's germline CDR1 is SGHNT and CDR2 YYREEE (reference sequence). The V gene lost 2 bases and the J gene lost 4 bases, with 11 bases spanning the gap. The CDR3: CASSFFGGPDTQYF. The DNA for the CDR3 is TGTGCCAGCAGCTTTTTTGGCGGCCCAGATACGCAGTATTTT. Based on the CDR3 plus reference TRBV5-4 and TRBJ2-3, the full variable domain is ETGVTQSPTHLIKTRGQQVTLRCSSQSGHNTVSWYQQALGQGPQFIFQYYREEENGRGNFPPRFSGLQFPNYSSELNVNALELDDSALYLCASSFFGGPDTQYFGPGTRLTVL.

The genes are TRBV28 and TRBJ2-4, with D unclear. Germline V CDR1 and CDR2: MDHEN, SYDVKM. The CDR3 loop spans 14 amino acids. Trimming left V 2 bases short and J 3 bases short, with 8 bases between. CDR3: CASSLRWDKNIQYF. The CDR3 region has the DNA TGTGCCAGCAGTTTACGTTGGGACAAAAACATTCAGTACTTC.

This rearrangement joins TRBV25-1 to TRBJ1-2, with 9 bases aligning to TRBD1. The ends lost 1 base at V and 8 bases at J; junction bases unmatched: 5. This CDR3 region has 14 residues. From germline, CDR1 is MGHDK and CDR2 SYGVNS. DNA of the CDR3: TGTGCCAGCAGTGAATGGACAGGGGTTGACGGCTACACCTTC. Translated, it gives CASSEWTGVDGYTF.

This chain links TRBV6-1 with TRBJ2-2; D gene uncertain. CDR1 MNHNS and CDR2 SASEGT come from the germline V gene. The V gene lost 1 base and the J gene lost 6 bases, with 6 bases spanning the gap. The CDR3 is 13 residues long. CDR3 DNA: TGTGCCAGCAGTGAAGACAGTCCCGGGGAGCTGTTTTTT. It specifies CASSEDSPGELFF.

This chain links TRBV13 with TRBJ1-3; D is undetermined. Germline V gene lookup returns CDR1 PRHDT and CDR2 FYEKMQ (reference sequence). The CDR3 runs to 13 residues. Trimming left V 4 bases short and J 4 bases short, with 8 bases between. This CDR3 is CASSSGPGNTIYF. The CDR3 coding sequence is TGTGCCAGCAGCTCGGGTCCCGGAAACACCATATATTTT.

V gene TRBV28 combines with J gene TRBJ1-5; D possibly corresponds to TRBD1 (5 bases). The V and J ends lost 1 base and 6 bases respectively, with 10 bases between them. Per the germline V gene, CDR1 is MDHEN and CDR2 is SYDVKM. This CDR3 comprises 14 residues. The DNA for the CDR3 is TGTGCCAGCAGTTTATACCAGGGTCGTCAGCCCCAGCATTTT. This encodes CASSLYQGRQPQHF. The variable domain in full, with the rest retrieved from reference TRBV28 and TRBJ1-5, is DVKVTQSSRYLVKRTGEKVFLECVQDMDHENMFWYRQDPGLGLRLIYFSYDVKMKEKGDIPEGYSVSREKKERFSLILESASTNQTSMYLCASSLYQGRQPQHFGDGTRLSIL.

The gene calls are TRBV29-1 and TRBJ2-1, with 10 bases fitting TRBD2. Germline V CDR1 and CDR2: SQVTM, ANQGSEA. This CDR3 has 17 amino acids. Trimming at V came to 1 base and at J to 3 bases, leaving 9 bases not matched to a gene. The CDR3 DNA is TGCAGCGTTGAAGGTAGTATGGGACTAGCGATCTACAATGAGCAGTTCTTC. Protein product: CSVEGSMGLAIYNEQFF.